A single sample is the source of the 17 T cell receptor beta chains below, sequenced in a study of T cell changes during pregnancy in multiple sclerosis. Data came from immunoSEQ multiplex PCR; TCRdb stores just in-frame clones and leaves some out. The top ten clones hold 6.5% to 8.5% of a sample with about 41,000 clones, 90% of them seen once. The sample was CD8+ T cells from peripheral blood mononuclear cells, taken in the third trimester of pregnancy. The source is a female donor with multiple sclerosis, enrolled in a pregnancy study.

The CDR3 bases are TGTGCCAGCAGCCCAAGCGGGGGTCCCCATCAGCCCCAGCATTTT. Translated: CASSPSGGPHQPQHF. The rearrangement links TRBV9 to TRBJ1-5; D is possibly TRBD1 (5 bases). Trimming took off 4 bases at V and 5 bases at J, with 16 bases between the two ends. The CDR3 runs to 15 residues. Germline V gives CDR1 SGDLS, CDR2 YYNGEE.

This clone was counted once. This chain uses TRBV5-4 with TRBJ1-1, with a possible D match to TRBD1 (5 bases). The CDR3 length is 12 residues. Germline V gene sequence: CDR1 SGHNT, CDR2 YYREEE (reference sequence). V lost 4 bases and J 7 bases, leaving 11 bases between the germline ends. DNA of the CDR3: TGTGCCAGCAGCGGGGGGGAGATTGAAGCTTTCTTT. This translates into CASSGGEIEAFF.

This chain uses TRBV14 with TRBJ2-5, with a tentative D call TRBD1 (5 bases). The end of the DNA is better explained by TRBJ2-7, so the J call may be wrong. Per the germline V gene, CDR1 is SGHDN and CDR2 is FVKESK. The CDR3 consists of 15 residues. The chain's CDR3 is CASSQDPRAGYEQYF. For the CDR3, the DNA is TGTGCCAGCAGCCAAGATCCCAGGGCAGGCTACGAGCAGTACTTC.

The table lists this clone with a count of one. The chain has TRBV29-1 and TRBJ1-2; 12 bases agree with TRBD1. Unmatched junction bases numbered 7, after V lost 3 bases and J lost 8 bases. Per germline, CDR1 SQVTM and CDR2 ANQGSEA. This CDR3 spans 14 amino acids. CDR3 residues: CSVDGTGGVLGYTF. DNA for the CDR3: TGCAGCGTTGATGGGACAGGGGGCGTCTTGGGCTACACCTTC.

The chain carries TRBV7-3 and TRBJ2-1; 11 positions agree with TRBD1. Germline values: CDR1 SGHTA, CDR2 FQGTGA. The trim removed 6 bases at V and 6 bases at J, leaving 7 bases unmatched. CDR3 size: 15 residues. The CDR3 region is CASSQAGTGGNEQFF. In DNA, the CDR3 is TGTGCCAGCAGTCAAGCCGGGACAGGGGGCAATGAGCAGTTCTTC.

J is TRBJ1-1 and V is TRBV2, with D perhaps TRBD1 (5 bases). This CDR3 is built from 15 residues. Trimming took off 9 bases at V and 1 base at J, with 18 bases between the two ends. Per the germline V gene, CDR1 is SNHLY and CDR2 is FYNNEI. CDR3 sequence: CARGADPGRNTEAFF. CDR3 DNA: TGTGCCAGAGGGGCAGACCCCGGAAGGAACACTGAAGCTTTCTTT. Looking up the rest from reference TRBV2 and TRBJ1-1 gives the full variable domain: EPEVTQTPSHQVTQMGQEVILRCVPISNHLYFYWYRQILGQKVEFLVSFYNNEISEKSEIFDDQFSVERPDGSNFTLKIRSTKLEDSAMYFCARGADPGRNTEAFFGQGTRLTVV.

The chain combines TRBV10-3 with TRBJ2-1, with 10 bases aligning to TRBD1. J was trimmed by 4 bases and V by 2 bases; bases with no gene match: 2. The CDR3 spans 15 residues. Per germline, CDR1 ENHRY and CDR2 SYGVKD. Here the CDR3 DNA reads TGTGCCATCAGTGAGGGACAGGGGGATTACAATGAGCAGTTCTTC. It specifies CAISEGQGDYNEQFF.

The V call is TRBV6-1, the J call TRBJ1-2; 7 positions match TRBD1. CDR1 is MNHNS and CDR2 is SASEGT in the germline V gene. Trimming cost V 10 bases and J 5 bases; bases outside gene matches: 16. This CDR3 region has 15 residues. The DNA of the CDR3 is TGTGCCACCCTACAGAGCCGGGACAGATTATATGGCTACACCTTC. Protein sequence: CATLQSRDRLYGYTF.

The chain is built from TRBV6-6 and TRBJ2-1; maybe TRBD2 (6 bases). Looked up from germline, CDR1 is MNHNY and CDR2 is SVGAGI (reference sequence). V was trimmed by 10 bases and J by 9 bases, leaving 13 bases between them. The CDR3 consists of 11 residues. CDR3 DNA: TGTGCCACCAATGGAGGGGTTGAGCAGTTCTTC. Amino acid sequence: CATNGGVEQFF.

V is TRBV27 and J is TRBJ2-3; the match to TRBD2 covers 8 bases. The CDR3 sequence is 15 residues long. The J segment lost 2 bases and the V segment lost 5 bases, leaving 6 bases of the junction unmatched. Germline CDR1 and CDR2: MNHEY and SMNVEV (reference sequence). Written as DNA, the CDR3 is TGTGCCAGCAGTATACTAGCGGTTGACACAGATACGCAGTATTTT. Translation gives CASSILAVDTDTQYF.

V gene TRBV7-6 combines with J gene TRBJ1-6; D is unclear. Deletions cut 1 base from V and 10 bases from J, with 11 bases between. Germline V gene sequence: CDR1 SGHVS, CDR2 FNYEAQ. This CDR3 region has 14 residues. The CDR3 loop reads CASSLDSLLSPLHF. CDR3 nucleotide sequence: TGTGCCAGCAGCTTAGACTCACTTTTATCACCCCTCCACTTT.

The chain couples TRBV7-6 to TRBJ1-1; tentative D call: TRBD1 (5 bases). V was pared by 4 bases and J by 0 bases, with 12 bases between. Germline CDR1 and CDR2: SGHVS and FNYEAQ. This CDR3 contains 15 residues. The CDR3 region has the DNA TGTGCCAGCAGCTGGGGGGAGAAGCTGAACACTGAAGCTTTCTTT. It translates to CASSWGEKLNTEAFF.

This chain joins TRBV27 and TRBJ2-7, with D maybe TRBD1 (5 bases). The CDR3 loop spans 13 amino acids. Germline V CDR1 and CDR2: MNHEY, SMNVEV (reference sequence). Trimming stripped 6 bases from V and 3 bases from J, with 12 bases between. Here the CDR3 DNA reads TGTGCCAGCAGGGGGCCTCGGTTCTACGAGCAGTACTTC. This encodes CASRGPRFYEQYF.

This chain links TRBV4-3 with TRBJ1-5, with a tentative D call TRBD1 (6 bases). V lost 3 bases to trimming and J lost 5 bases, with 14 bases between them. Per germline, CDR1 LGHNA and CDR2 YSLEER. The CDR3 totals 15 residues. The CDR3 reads CASSQTTGQYQPQHF. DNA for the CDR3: TGCGCCAGCAGCCAGACGACAGGCCAATATCAGCCCCAGCATTTT.

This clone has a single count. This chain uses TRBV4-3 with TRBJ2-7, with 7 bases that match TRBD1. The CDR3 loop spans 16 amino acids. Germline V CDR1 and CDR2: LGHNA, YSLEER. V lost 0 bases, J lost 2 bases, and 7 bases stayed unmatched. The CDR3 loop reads CASSQDRGQLTYEQYF. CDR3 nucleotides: TGCGCCAGCAGCCAAGACCGGGGACAGCTAACCTACGAGCAGTACTTC.

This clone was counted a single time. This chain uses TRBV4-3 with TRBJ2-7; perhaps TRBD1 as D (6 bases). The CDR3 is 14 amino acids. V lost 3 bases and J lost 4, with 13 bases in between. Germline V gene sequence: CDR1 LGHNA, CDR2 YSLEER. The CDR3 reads CASSQVRGSYEQYF. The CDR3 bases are TGCGCCAGCAGCCAGGTCAGGGGCTCTTACGAGCAGTACTTC.

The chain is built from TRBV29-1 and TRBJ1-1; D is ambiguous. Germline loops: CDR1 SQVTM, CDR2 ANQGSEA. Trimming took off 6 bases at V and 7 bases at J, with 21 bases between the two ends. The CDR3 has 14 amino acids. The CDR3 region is CSVIRGSDGYEAFF. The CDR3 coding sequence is TGCAGCGTGATACGCGGCTCGGATGGCTATGAAGCTTTCTTT. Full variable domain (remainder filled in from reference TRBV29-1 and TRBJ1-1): SAVISQKPSRDICQRGTSLTIQCQVDSQVTMMFWYRQQPGQSLTLIATANQGSEATYESGFVIDKFPISRPNLTFSTLTVSNMSPEDSSIYLCSVIRGSDGYEAFFGQGTRLTVV.